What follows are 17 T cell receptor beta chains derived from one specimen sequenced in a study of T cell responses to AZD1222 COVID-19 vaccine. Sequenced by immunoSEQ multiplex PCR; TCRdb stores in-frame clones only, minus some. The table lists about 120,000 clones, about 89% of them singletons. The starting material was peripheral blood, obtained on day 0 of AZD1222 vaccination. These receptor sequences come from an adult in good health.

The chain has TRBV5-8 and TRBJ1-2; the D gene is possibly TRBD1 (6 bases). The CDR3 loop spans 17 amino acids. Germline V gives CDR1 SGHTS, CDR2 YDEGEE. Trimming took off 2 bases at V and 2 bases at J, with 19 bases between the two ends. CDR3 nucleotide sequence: TGTGCCAGCAGCTTTAGTTTGGGAACAGGGAAAAACTATGGCTACACCTTC. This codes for CASSFSLGTGKNYGYTF.

DNA of the CDR3: TGTGCCAGCAGCGTGGGGACTTGGGACACTGAAGCTTTCTTT. Translated: CASSVGTWDTEAFF. The chain links TRBV9 to TRBJ1-1; a weak D match, TRBD1 (5 bases). CDR1 and CDR2 (germline): SGDLS, YYNGEE. The CDR3 is 14 amino acids. Trimming took off 2 bases at V and 3 bases at J, with 11 bases between the two ends.

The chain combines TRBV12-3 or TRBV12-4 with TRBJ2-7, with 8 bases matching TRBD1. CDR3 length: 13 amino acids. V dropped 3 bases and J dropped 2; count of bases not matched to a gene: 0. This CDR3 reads CASSLTGAYEQYF. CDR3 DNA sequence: TGTGCCAGCAGTTTGACAGGGGCCTACGAGCAGTACTTC.

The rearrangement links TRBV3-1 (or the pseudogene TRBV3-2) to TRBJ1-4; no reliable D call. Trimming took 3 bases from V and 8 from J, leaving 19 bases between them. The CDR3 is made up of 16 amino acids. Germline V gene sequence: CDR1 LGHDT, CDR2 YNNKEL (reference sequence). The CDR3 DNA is TGTGCCAGCAGCCACACCCTGGAGTCAGGTTGGGAAAAACTGTTTTTT. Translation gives CASSHTLESGWEKLFF.

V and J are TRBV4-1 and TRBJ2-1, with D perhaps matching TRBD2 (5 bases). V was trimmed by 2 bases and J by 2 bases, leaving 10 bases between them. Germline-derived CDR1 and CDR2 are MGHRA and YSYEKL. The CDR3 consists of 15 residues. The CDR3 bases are TGCGCCAGCAGCCAAATGAGGGATCCCTACAATGAGCAGTTCTTC. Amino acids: CASSQMRDPYNEQFF.

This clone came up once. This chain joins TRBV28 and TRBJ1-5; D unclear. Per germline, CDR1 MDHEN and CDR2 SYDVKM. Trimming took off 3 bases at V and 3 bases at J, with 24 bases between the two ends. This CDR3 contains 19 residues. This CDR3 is CASSLVLGWTSESNQPQHF. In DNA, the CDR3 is TGTGCCAGCAGTTTGGTGTTGGGGTGGACCTCTGAGTCCAATCAGCCCCAGCATTTT.

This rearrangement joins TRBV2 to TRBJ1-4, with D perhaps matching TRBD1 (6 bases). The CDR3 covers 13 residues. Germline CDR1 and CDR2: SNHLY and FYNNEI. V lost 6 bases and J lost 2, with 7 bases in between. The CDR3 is CASSGQTNEKLFF. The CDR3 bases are TGTGCCAGCAGCGGACAGACTAATGAAAAACTGTTTTTT.

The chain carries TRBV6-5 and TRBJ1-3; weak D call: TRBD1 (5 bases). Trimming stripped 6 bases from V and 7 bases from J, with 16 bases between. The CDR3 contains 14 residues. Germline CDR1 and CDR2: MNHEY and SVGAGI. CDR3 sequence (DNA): TGTGCCAGCAGCGTAGAAGGGGTTAAGAACACCATATATTTT. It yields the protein CASSVEGVKNTIYF.

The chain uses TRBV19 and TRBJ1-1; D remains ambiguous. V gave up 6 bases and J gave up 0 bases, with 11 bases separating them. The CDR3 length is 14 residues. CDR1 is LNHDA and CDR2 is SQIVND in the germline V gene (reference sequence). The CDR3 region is CASRRASVNTEAFF. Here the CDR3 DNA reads TGTGCCAGTAGGAGGGCCAGTGTGAACACTGAAGCTTTCTTT.

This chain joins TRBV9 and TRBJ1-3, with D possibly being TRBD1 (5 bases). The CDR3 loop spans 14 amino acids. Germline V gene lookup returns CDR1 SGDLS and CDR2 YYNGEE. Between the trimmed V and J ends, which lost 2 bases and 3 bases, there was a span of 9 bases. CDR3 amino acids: CASSVSGNGNTIYF. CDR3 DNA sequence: TGTGCCAGCAGCGTTTCAGGGAATGGAAACACCATATATTTT.

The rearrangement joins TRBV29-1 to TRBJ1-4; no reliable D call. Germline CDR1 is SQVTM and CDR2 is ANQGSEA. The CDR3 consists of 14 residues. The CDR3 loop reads CSASLGGFNEKLFF. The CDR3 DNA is TGCAGTGCGAGCCTGGGAGGGTTTAATGAAAAACTGTTTTTT. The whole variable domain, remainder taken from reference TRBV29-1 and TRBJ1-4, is SAVISQKPSRDICQRGTSLTIQCQVDSQVTMMFWYRQQPGQSLTLIATANQGSEATYESGFVIDKFPISRPNLTFSTLTVSNMSPEDSSIYLCSASLGGFNEKLFFGSGTQLSVL.

The CDR3 sequence: CASSLAGNTGELFF. DNA for the CDR3: TGTGCCAGCAGCTTAGCCGGGAACACCGGGGAGCTGTTTTTT. The chain is built from TRBV7-8 and TRBJ2-2; D is undetermined. There are 14 residues in the CDR3. Germline V lookup: CDR1 SGHVS, CDR2 FQNEAQ. The germline V and J ends were trimmed by 0 bases and 1 base, with 3 bases remaining between them.

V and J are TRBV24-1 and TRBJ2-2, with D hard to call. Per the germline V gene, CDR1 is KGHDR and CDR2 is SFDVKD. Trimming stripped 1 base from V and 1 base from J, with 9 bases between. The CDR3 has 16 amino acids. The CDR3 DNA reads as TGTGCCACCAGTGATTTTCCAGCTGGGAACACCGGGGAGCTGTTTTTT. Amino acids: CATSDFPAGNTGELFF.

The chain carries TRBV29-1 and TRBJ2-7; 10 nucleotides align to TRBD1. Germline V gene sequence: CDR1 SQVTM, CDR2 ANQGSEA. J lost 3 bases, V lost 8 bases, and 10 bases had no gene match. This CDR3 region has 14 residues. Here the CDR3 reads CSPPTGTGVYEQYF. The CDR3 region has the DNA TGCAGCCCCCCAACCGGGACAGGGGTCTACGAGCAGTACTTC.

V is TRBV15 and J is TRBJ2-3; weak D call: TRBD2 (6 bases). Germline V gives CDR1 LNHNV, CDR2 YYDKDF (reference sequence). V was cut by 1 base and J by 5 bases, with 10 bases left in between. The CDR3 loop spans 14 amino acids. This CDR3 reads CATSRGQGGDTQYF. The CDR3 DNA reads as TGTGCCACCAGCAGAGGGCAGGGAGGAGATACGCAGTATTTT.

The CDR3 sequence: CASTWTPQGENIQYF. The CDR3 DNA follows: TGTGCCAGCACCTGGACACCACAGGGTGAGAACATTCAGTACTTC. This chain links TRBV6-5 with TRBJ2-4, with a weak D call TRBD1 (6 bases). Germline CDR1 and CDR2: MNHEY and SVGAGI. The ends were cut back, 7 bases at V and 7 bases at J, with 20 bases in the middle. This CDR3 is 15 amino acids long.

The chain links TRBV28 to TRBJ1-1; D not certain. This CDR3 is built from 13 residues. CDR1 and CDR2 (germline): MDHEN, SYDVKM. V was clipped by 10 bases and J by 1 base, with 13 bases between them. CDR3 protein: CATGWGGNTEAFF. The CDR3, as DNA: TGTGCCACCGGATGGGGAGGGAACACTGAAGCTTTCTTT.